This entry describes one T cell receptor (beta chain). The antigen is not known. This specimen belongs to a study of CD8 T cells in ankylosing spondylitis. The junction had 4 bases not matched to a gene; V was cut back by 4 bases and J by 9 bases. Per germline, CDR1 SGHRS and CDR2 YFSETQ. The length of the CDR3 is 12 residues. TCRdb fed the 5' RACE reads into MiXCR, producing one record per CDR3 protein. Of about 130,000 distinct CDR3 sequences in the sample, approximately 6.8% were seen once. Findings of the study overall: In ankylosing spondylitis blood, a motif of seven to nine highly homologous TCR beta variants appeared characteristic. Matched ankylosing spondylitis synovial fluid reportedly contained a significantly enriched population of disease-linked clones.

The rearrangement uses TRBV5-1 and TRBJ2-1, with 7 bases identical to TRBD2. Source material: blood, either unsorted or a sorted T cell fraction (not recorded which). The clonotype was recovered from a male donor with ankylosing spondylitis or in good health (not recorded which). CDR3 protein: CASSGAGVEQFF. CDR3 coding DNA: TGCGCCAGCAGCGGGGCGGGGGTTGAGCAGTTCTTC.